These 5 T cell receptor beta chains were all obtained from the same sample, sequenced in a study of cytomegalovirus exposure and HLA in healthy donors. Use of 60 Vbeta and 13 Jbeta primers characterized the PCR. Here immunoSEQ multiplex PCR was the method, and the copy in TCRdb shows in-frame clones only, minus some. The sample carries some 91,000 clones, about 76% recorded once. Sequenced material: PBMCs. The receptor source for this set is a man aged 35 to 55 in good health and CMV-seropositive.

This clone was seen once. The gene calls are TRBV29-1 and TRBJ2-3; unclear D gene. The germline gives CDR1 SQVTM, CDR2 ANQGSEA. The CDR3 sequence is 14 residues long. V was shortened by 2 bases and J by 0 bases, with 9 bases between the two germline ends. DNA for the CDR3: TGCAGCGTTGAACGGGTCCGGAGCACAGATACGCAGTATTTT. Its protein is CSVERVRSTDTQYF.

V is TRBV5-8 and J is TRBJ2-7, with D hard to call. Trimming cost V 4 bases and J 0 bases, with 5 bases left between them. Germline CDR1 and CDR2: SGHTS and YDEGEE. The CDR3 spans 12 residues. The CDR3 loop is CASSPDSYEQYF. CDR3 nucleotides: TGTGCCAGCAGCCCAGACTCCTACGAGCAGTACTTC.

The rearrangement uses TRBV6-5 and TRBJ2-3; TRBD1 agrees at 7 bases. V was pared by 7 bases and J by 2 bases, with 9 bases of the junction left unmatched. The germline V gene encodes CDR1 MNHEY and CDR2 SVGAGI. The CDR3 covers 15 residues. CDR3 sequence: CASTNRGFFTDTQYF. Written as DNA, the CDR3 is TGTGCCAGCACCAACAGGGGATTTTTCACAGATACGCAGTATTTT.

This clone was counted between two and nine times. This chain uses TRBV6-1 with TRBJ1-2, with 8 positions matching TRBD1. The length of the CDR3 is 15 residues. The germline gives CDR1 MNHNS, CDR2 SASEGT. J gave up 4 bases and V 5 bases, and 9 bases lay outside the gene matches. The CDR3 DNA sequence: TGTGCCAGCAGTACCTCCGGGACAGGCATCTATGGCTACACCTTC. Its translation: CASSTSGTGIYGYTF.

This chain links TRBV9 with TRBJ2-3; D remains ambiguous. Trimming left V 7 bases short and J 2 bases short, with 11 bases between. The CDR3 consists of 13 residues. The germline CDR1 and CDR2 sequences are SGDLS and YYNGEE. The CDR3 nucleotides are TGTGCCAGCTCGGGTCCGAACACAGATACGCAGTATTTT. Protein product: CASSGPNTDTQYF.